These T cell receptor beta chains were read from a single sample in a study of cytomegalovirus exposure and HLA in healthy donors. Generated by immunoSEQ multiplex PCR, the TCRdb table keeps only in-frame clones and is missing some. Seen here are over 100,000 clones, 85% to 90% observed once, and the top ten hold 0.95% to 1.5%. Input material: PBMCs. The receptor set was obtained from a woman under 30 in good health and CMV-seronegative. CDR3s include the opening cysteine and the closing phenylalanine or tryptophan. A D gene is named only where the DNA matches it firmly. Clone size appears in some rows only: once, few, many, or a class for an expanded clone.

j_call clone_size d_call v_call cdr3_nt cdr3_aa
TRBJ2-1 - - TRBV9 TGTGCCAGCAGCGACCTATCCCGGGGAGATGAGCAGTTCTTC CASSDLSRGDEQFF
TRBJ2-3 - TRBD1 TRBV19 TGTGCCAGTTCGCTACGACAGGGGGCGTCCACAGATACGCAGTATTTT CASSLRQGASTDTQYF
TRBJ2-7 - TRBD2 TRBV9 TGTGCCAGCAGTGCAGGTCTAGCGGGGGTGAACTCCTACGAGCAGTACTTC CASSAGLAGVNSYEQYF
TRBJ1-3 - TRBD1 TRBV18 TGTGCCAGCTCACTCGGACAGGGTGCTATGAACACCATATATTTT CASSLGQGAMNTIYF
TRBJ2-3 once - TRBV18 TGTGCCAGCTCACCACCGTTATTAAGGGGAGATACGCAGTATTTT CASSPPLLRGDTQYF
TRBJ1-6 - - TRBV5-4 TGTGCCAGCAGCTTGGGCGGTGAGGGTTCACCCCTCCACTTT CASSLGGEGSPLHF
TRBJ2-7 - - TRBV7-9 TGTGCCAGCAGCCTCCTCGGTAGCTCCTACGAGCAGTACTTC CASSLLGSSYEQYF
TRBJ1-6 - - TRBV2 TGTGCCAGCAGTGACAGAGGAAATTCACCCCTCCACTTT CASSDRGNSPLHF
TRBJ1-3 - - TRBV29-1 TGCAGCGTTGGTGGGGGGGCTGGAAACACCATATATTTT CSVGGGAGNTIYF
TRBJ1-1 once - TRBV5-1 TGCGCCAGCAGCACGGCCGGACAGACGAACACTGAAGCTTTCTTT CASSTAGQTNTEAFF
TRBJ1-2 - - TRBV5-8 TGTGCCAGCAGCTTGGGTCTAGGTGGCTACACCTTC CASSLGLGGYTF
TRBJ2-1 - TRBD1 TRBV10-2 TGCGCCACTTTGGGACAGGGTGAGGACAATGAGCAGTTCTTC CATLGQGEDNEQFF
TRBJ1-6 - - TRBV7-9 TGTGCCAGCAGCTGGGGAGACGGAGGTAATTCACCCCTCCACTTT CASSWGDGGNSPLHF
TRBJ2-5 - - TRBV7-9 TGTGCCAGCAGCTTTAGTTTTGAGACCCAGTACTTC CASSFSFETQYF
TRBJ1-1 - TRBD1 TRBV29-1 TGCAGCGTGAACGACAGGGGCACTGAAGCTTTCTTT CSVNDRGTEAFF
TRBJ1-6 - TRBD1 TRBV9 TGTGCCAGCAGCGCCGGACAGGGTTTGAATTCACCCCTCCACTTT CASSAGQGLNSPLHF
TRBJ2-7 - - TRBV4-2 TGTGCCAGCAGCCAAGACCTACAGGGACCACTACACGAGCAGTACTTC CASSQDLQGPLHEQYF
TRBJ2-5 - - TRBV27 TGTGCCAGCAGCTCCTCGTACGGGAGACAAGAGACCCAGTACTTC CASSSSYGRQETQYF
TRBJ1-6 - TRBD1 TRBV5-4 TGTGCCAGCAGCTGGGGACAGGGGCGGGCTTCACCCCTCCACTTT CASSWGQGRASPLHF
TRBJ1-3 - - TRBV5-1 TGCGCCAGCAGCCCCGCTGTAGAGTCCTCTGGAAACACCATATATTTT CASSPAVESSGNTIYF
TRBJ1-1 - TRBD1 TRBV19 TGTGCCAGTAGACCCGGAGGGGGCGGGAGGATGAACACTGAAGCTTTCTTT CASRPGGGGRMNTEAFF
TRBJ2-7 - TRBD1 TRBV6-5 TGTGCCAGCAGCCTGGACAGGGGGGAGACCTACGAGCAGTACTTC CASSLDRGETYEQYF
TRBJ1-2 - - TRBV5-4 TGTGCCAGCAGCTCTAACAGGGTTCTCCAAAACACCTTC CASSSNRVLQNTF
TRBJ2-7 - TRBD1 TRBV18 TGTGCCAGCTCACCACCGGGACAGGGTCCCTACGAGCAGTACTTC CASSPPGQGPYEQYF
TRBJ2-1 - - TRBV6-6 TGTGCCAGCAGTGGACCGGACGGGAACAATGAGCAGTTCTTC CASSGPDGNNEQFF
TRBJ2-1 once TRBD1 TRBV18 TGTGCCAGCTCACGGCTTCAGGGGGATTCCAATGAGCAGTTCTTC CASSRLQGDSNEQFF
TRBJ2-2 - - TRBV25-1 TGTGCCAGCACCCCGCAGACCGGGGAGCTGTTTTTT CASTPQTGELFF
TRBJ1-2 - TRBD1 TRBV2 TGTGCCAGAGCGACAGGGAGAGCGTATGGCTACACCTTC CARATGRAYGYTF
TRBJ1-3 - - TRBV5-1 TGCGCCAGCAGTCAAGACTGGAGCTCTGGAAACACCATATATTTT CASSQDWSSGNTIYF
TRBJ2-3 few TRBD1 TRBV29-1 TGCAGCGGCGGGACAGGGGATATCACAGATACGCAGTATTTT CSGGTGDITDTQYF
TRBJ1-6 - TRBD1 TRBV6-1 TGTGCCAGCAGTGAAGACCGGGACAGGGTAGGTTCACCCCTCCACTTT CASSEDRDRVGSPLHF
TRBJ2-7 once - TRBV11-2 TGTGCCAGCAGGGGCGGGGCAACCCTCTCCTACGAGCAGTACTTC CASRGGATLSYEQYF
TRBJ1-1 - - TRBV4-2 TGTGCCAGCAGCCTTACAGGGACGGGCACTGAAGCTTTCTTT CASSLTGTGTEAFF
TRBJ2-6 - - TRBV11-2 TGTGCCAGCAGCTTTACGAGTGGGGCCAACGTCCTGACTTTC CASSFTSGANVLTF
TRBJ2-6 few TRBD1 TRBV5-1 TGCGCCAGCAGCCAGGGGGCTGGGGCCAACGTCCTGACTTTC CASSQGAGANVLTF
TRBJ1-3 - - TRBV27 TGTGCCAGCAGTTTATCCAGCTCTGGAAACACCATATATTTT CASSLSSSGNTIYF
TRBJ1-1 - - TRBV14 TGTGCCAGCAGCCAAGACCGGGGAACTGAAGCTTTCTTT CASSQDRGTEAFF
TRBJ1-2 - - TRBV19 TGTGCCAGTAGTATAGGGCAGGGGTATGGCTACACCTTC CASSIGQGYGYTF
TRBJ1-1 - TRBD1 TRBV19 TGTGCCAGTAGTACGTTTACAGGGGGCGTTGTCTGGACTGAAGCTTTCTTT CASSTFTGGVVWTEAFF
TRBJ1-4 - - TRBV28 TGTGCCAGCAGTACCTGGATTGGGAGTGAAAAACTGTTTTTT CASSTWIGSEKLFF
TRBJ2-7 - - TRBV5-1 TGCGCCAGCAGCTTGGCAACAGGGCGGAACGAGCAGTACTTC CASSLATGRNEQYF
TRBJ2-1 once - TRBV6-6 TGTGCCAGCAGTTGGAGTTGGGGCTCCTCCTACAATGAGCAGTTCTTC CASSWSWGSSYNEQFF
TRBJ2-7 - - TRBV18 TGTGCCAGCTCCCCACTAGGGGGGGATTCCTACGAGCAGTACTTC CASSPLGGDSYEQYF
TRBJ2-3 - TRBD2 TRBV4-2 TGTGCCAGCAGCCGGACGCGAGGTAGCGGGGGCACAGATACGCAGTATTTT CASSRTRGSGGTDTQYF